In its sample, the clone carrying this TCR beta chain was seen many times. The antigen is unknown. No treatment of any kind had been given to any patient before thyroid surgery. This entry belongs to a study of metastatic and nonmetastatic thyroid tumors. Whole-study context: Repertoire data that came from the blood and tumor or nodule tissue of malignant and benign thyroid patients were compared.

There are 14 residues in the CDR3. V gave up 5 bases and J gave up 3 bases; unmatched junction bases: 5. In the original workflow: Built for papillary thyroid cancer, a distant-metastasis classifier drew on CDR3 differences across clinicopathological groups. TCRdb re-called the PCR reads via MiXCR. V and J calls and clone size were set by TCRdb, not the authors. The repertoire consists of 40,000 to 55,000 clones, with around 15% occurring once and the leading ten covering 20% to 25%. Broader study findings: Reported TCR beta diversity, measured in blood and tumor, was significantly higher for malignant thyroid tumors than for benign nodules.

The source is a female donor with papillary thyroid cancer or a benign thyroid nodule (not recorded which). Some clones in this sample may be carry-over from other donors' samples. The sample was blood. This chain links TRBV12-3 or TRBV12-4 with TRBJ2-7, with 9 bases identical to TRBD1. In DNA, the CDR3 is TGTGCCAGCAGTGGACAGGGGCTGGACTACGAGCAGTACTTC. Amino acid sequence: CASSGQGLDYEQYF.